These 14 T cell receptor beta chains came from one sample sequenced in a study of PD-1 blockade in classical Hodgkin lymphoma. The table came from immunoSEQ multiplex PCR; TCRdb's copy has only in-frame clones and leaves some out. The data contain about 97,000 clones, approximately 88% of them singletons. All patients relapsed after autologous stem cell transplantation, and brentuximab vedotin exposure varied. This specimen consisted of peripheral blood mononuclear cells (PBMCs), obtained at baseline. Every receptor here comes from a human donor with classical Hodgkin lymphoma.

A word on this clone: This same CDR3 is encoded by further DNA sequences in the sample. This sequence joins TRBV7-8 and TRBJ2-3; tentatively, D is TRBD1 (6 bases). The CDR3 spans 14 residues. Between the trimmed V and J ends, which lost 5 bases and 0 bases, there was a span of 9 bases. Germline V CDR1 and CDR2: SGHVS, FQNEAQ. The CDR3 sequence is CASSPGTSTDTQYF. For the CDR3, the DNA is TGTGCCAGCAGCCCTGGGACAAGCACAGATACGCAGTATTTT.

This chain connects TRBV30 to TRBJ2-7; TRBD1 matches at 10 bases. The CDR3 is 13 amino acids. CDR1 is GTSNPN, CDR2 SVGIG, per germline (reference sequence). Trimming removed 5 bases from V and 4 bases from J; junction bases left unmatched: 5. The CDR3 region is CAWVRDRGYEQYF. CDR3 nucleotide sequence: TGTGCCTGGGTGCGGGACAGGGGATACGAGCAGTACTTC.

The gene calls are TRBV10-3 and TRBJ2-3, with 7 bases that match TRBD2. Looked up from germline, CDR1 is ENHRY and CDR2 is SYGVKD. The CDR3 runs 15 residues. Trimming at V came to 2 bases and at J to 1 base, leaving 3 bases not matched to a gene. CDR3 sequence (DNA): TGTGCCATCAGTGAGGTGGGGGGGGGCACAGATACGCAGTATTTT. Translation gives CAISEVGGGTDTQYF.

This chain joins TRBV18 and TRBJ2-7; no clear D. This CDR3 region has 13 residues. Germline CDR1 is KGHSH and CDR2 is LQKENI. Trimming removed 3 bases from V and 3 bases from J, with 9 bases in between. CDR3 protein: CASSPPEDYEQYF. The DNA of the CDR3 is TGTGCCAGCTCACCCCCCGAGGACTACGAGCAGTACTTC.

V and J are TRBV9 and TRBJ2-5, with TRBD1 matching over 9 bases. The CDR3 has 15 amino acids. Germline-derived CDR1 and CDR2 are SGDLS and YYNGEE. The trim removed 3 bases at V and 1 base at J, leaving 4 bases unmatched. CDR3 sequence reads: CASSGGQGGQETQYF. Here the CDR3 DNA reads TGTGCCAGCAGCGGGGGACAGGGCGGCCAAGAGACCCAGTACTTC.

V usage is TRBV19 and J usage is TRBJ1-5, with D perhaps TRBD1 (5 bases). The CDR3 contains 15 residues. Trimming left V 4 bases short and J 3 bases short, with 13 bases between. From germline, CDR1 is LNHDA and CDR2 SQIVND (reference sequence). The CDR3 protein is CASSTPREINQPQHF. The CDR3 DNA follows: TGTGCCAGTAGTACACCCAGGGAGATCAATCAGCCCCAGCATTTT.

This rearrangement joins TRBV19 to TRBJ1-1; no clear D. The CDR3 has 13 amino acids. V was shortened by 0 bases and J by 4 bases, with 6 bases between the two germline ends. The germline gives CDR1 LNHDA, CDR2 SQIVND (reference sequence). The CDR3 bases are TGTGCCAGTAGTATAGATCTGGGCACTGAAGCTTTCTTT. Its translation: CASSIDLGTEAFF.

This sequence joins TRBV7-8 and TRBJ2-7, with no clear D. This CDR3 has 17 residues. Germline V lookup: CDR1 SGHVS, CDR2 FQNEAQ. Trimming removed 4 bases from V and 0 bases from J, with 19 bases in between. This chain's CDR3 is CASSSRPPAGSSYEQYF. In nucleotides, the CDR3 is TGTGCCAGCAGCTCCCGCCCCCCCGCAGGTAGCTCCTACGAGCAGTACTTC.

The chain links TRBV19 to TRBJ2-1; D might be TRBD1 (5 bases). V gave up 6 bases and J gave up 0 bases, with 9 bases separating them. The CDR3 extends over 14 amino acids. CDR1 is LNHDA and CDR2 is SQIVND in the germline V gene (reference sequence). For the CDR3, the DNA is TGTGCCAGTAGCCAGGGCCGCTCCTACAATGAGCAGTTCTTC. Its protein is CASSQGRSYNEQFF.

This clone was detected only once. J is TRBJ1-1 and V is TRBV2, with D perhaps TRBD1 (5 bases). The germline gives CDR1 SNHLY, CDR2 FYNNEI. Trimming took off 3 bases at V and 5 bases at J, with 13 bases between the two ends. The CDR3 contains 14 residues. This CDR3 reads CASSDRVGRTEAFF. The CDR3 DNA follows: TGTGCCAGCAGTGACAGGGTGGGGAGAACTGAAGCTTTCTTT. Full variable domain (outside the CDR3, taken from reference TRBV2 and TRBJ1-1): EPEVTQTPSHQVTQMGQEVILRCVPISNHLYFYWYRQILGQKVEFLVSFYNNEISEKSEIFDDQFSVERPDGSNFTLKIRSTKLEDSAMYFCASSDRVGRTEAFFGQGTRLTVV.

The rearrangement uses TRBV5-5 and TRBJ2-7; the match to TRBD1 covers 9 bases. Germline assignment: CDR1 SGHKS and CDR2 YYEKEE (reference sequence). The ends lost 2 bases at V and 6 bases at J; junction bases unmatched: 9. The CDR3 consists of 15 residues. CDR3 in amino acids: CASSFPTGGIGEQYF. The CDR3 DNA sequence: TGTGCCAGCAGCTTCCCGACAGGGGGTATAGGCGAGCAGTACTTC.

This clone was seen a single time. The chain recombines TRBV7-2 with TRBJ1-1; possibly TRBD1 for D (5 bases). Deletions cut 5 bases from V and 0 bases from J, with 13 bases between. The CDR3 runs to 15 residues. The germline V gene encodes CDR1 SGHTA and CDR2 FQGNSA. DNA for the CDR3: TGTGCCAGCAGCATGAGACAGCCTATGAACACTGAAGCTTTCTTT. Its protein is CASSMRQPMNTEAFF.

The V and J genes are TRBV19 and TRBJ1-5; 8 bases are a match to TRBD1. The germline gives CDR1 LNHDA, CDR2 SQIVND (reference sequence). CDR3 length equals 15 residues. V lost 4 bases and J lost 9; bases outside the gene matches: 11. CDR3 nucleotide sequence: TGTGCCAGTAGTACAACAGGGGGAGACTTTGGGCCCCAGCATTTT. This codes for CASSTTGGDFGPQHF. Complete variable domain (other parts from reference TRBV19 and TRBJ1-5): DGGITQSPKYLFRKEGQNVTLSCEQNLNHDAMYWYRQDPGQGLRLIYYSQIVNDFQKGDIAEGYSVSREKKESFPLTVTSAQKNPTAFYLCASSTTGGDFGPQHFGDGTRLSIL.

The rearrangement uses TRBV4-1 and TRBJ2-1; possible D gene TRBD1, 6 bases. The germline gives CDR1 MGHRA, CDR2 YSYEKL. The V end lost 0 bases, the J end lost 0 bases, and 18 bases lay between the germline ends. This CDR3 has 19 amino acids. In DNA form, the CDR3 reads TGCGCCAGCAGCCAAGACCGCAGGGAGAGGGGGAGCTCCTACAATGAGCAGTTCTTC. Protein: CASSQDRRERGSSYNEQFF.